This TCR beta chain was retrieved from a study of T cells in Graves' hyperthyroidism and ophthalmopathy. V lost 5 bases and J lost 0, with 16 bases in between. This CDR3 is 16 amino acids long. The V gene's germline CDR1 is MDHEN and CDR2 SYDVKM. About this clonotype: Its antigen is unidentified.

Amplified regions were TCR beta CDR3 sequences from RNA transcripts. Researchers ran a first-round RT-PCR on the TCR CDR3 using the HTBI primer set. One entry per CDR3 protein, called by TCRdb with MiXCR from the multiplex PCR reads. The table includes around 620,000 distinct CDR3 sequences, around 45% detected once. Diagnoses were made from clinical symptoms, serum measures (thyroxine and TRAb), thyroid ultrasound and orbital computed tomography. Findings and limits, study-wide: Ophthalmopathy prediction by the model preceded onset by a median about 6.5 months. Expanded thyroid clonotypes (above 0.001) were mostly also found in blood.

This receptor was taken from an adult woman with Graves' disease, either hyperthyroidism or ophthalmopathy (not recorded which). The material sequenced was peripheral blood or thyroid tissue (not recorded which). V usage is TRBV28 and J usage is TRBJ2-5, with D possibly TRBD2 on 6 matching bases. The CDR3 here is CASSPLLGEDQETQYF. In nucleotides, the CDR3 is TGTGCCAGCAGTCCTCTCTTGGGGGAGGACCAAGAGACCCAGTACTTC.